A selection of T cell receptor beta chains follows, all from one sample in a study of blood T cells in healthy people across ages. TCRdb reprocessed the 5' RACE reads via MiXCR and lists one record per CDR3 protein. The table lists around 970,000 distinct CDR3 sequences, 51% of them singletons. The specimen sequenced was blood. Receptors were obtained from a woman aged 60-75 years in good health. Both conserved end residues are part of each CDR3. A D gene is named only where the DNA matches it firmly. Expanded clones are given a class, and other clones once, few, many or no size at all.

J,size,D,V,DNA,CDR3
TRBJ2-6,.,.,TRBV4-3,TGCGCCAGCAGCCAGGATACTAGCTCTGGGGCCAACGTCCTGACTTTC,CASSQDTSSGANVLTF
TRBJ1-1,.,.,TRBV15,TGTGCCACCAGCAGAGGTCCCCAGGGTCGCCGTGAAGCTTTCTTT,CATSRGPQGRREAFF
TRBJ2-1,.,TRBD2,TRBV9,TGTGCCAGCAGTTCCGCGGGAGGTGGGTACAATGAGCAGTTCTTC,CASSSAGGGYNEQFF
TRBJ2-1,.,.,TRBV27,TGTGCCAGCAGTCCATTGGTCGGGGGCCAGGGATTTCAGCTCTATGAGCAGTTCTTC,CASSPLVGGQGFQLYEQFF
TRBJ2-1,.,.,TRBV4-1,TGCGCCAGCAGCCAAGGGAGGCCAGACAATGAGCAGTTCTTC,CASSQGRPDNEQFF
TRBJ2-7,few,.,TRBV7-2,TGTGCCAGCAGCCAAAGGGGTTTATATTACGAGCAGTACTTC,CASSQRGLYYEQYF
TRBJ2-5,.,TRBD2,TRBV2,TGTGCCAGCAGGCGGGAGTCTGAGACCCAGTACTTC,CASRRESETQYF
TRBJ2-5,.,.,TRBV28,TGTGCCACAGCTGGTTTGAAGACCCAGTACTTC,CATAGLKTQYF
TRBJ1-2,.,.,TRBV7-3,TGTGCCAGCAGCCCCGGGGTATCCGGCTATGGCTACACCTTC,CASSPGVSGYGYTF
TRBJ2-7,.,TRBD2,TRBV4-1,TGCGCCGGCAGCCAGGGGACTAGCGGATACGAGCAGTACTTC,CAGSQGTSGYEQYF
TRBJ2-3,few,.,TRBV25-1,TGTGCCAGCGCAACTAGAGATACGCAGTATTTT,CASATRDTQYF
TRBJ2-7,few,TRBD2,TRBV6-2/TRBV6-3,TGTGCCAGCAGTTACTCCCCTAGCGGGAGACCCCACGAGCAGTACTTC,CASSYSPSGRPHEQYF
TRBJ1-2,.,TRBD1,TRBV28,TGTGCCAGCACCACTAGGATGCGGGGACAGCCGGGAGCTAACTATGGCTACACCTTC,CASTTRMRGQPGANYGYTF
TRBJ2-1,once,TRBD2,TRBV5-1,TGCGCCAGCAGCCTCCTCGGGCTAGCGGTCAACAATGAGCAGTTCTTC,CASSLLGLAVNNEQFF
TRBJ2-1,.,.,TRBV30,TGTGCCTGGAGGAGGGACAACTCCTACAATGAGCAGTTCTTC,CAWRRDNSYNEQFF
TRBJ2-7,.,.,TRBV25-1,TGTGCCAGCAGTGGGCACCTATCCTACGAGCAGTACTTC,CASSGHLSYEQYF
TRBJ2-1,once,.,TRBV20-1,TGCAGTGCACTACCGGGTTCCTACAATGAGCAGTTCTTC,CSALPGSYNEQFF
TRBJ2-3,many,.,TRBV7-2,TGTGCCAGCAGCTTACGCACAGATACGCAGTATTTT,CASSLRTDTQYF
TRBJ2-7,.,TRBD2,TRBV28,TGTGCCAGCAGTTTAACGAGCCTAGCGGGAGTCTACGAGCAGTACTTC,CASSLTSLAGVYEQYF
TRBJ1-6,.,TRBD1,TRBV6-6,TGTGCCAGCAGTCCGTACCGGGACAGTAATTCACCCCTCCACTTT,CASSPYRDSNSPLHF
TRBJ2-3,.,.,TRBV2,TGTGCCAGCAGAGAAGAAGATACGCAGTATTTT,CASREEDTQYF
TRBJ2-7,few,TRBD1,TRBV28,TGTGCCAGCAGGCGGGACAGGGGTCTTTACGAGCAGTACTTC,CASRRDRGLYEQYF
TRBJ2-1,.,.,TRBV28,TGTGCCACCTCTCGCCGGTGGGTGAATGAGCAGTTCTTC,CATSRRWVNEQFF
TRBJ2-7,.,.,TRBV5-1,TGCGCCAGCAGCAGCCGGGACAAAAGGTACTTC,CASSSRDKRYF
TRBJ2-3,.,TRBD2,TRBV9,TGTGCCAGAGCGGGGAGTCTGAATGGCTCAGATACGCAGTATTTT,CARAGSLNGSDTQYF
TRBJ1-5,once,TRBD1,TRBV7-2,TGTGCCAGCAGCTTAGCCGGGACAGGGGGCGATCAGCCCCAGCATTTT,CASSLAGTGGDQPQHF
TRBJ2-7,once,.,TRBV20-1,TGCAGTGCTAGATACCGGGACCGGGGGTACAATGAGCAGTACTTC,CSARYRDRGYNEQYF
TRBJ2-7,once,.,TRBV30,TGTGCCGTAGCCGGGACGGGCTACGAGCAGTACTTC,CAVAGTGYEQYF
TRBJ1-2,.,.,TRBV28,TGTGCCAGCAAGGTTGGGTTTACGGAAACTAACTATGGCTACACCTTC,CASKVGFTETNYGYTF
TRBJ1-2,.,.,TRBV24-1,TGTGCCACCAGTGATTTGAACAGAAACTATGGCTGCACCTTC,CATSDLNRNYGCTF
TRBJ2-7,.,TRBD2,TRBV4-1,TGCGCCAGCAGCCGCGAGGGGCTAGCGGACAACTACGAGCAGTACTTC,CASSREGLADNYEQYF
TRBJ2-3,few,.,TRBV28,TGTGCCAGCAGGGGCGCTCCAGATACGCAGTATTTT,CASRGAPDTQYF
TRBJ2-7,.,TRBD2,TRBV20-1,TGCAGTGCTAGAAAACAGAAACCGGGACTAGCGGGTGCTGGCCTCTACGAGCAGTACTTC,CSARKQKPGLAGAGLYEQYF
TRBJ2-1,.,TRBD2,TRBV6-5,TGTGCCAGCAGTTACTCGCCGCTAGCGGCGCGCTACAATGAGCAGTTCTTC,CASSYSPLAARYNEQFF
TRBJ2-7,.,TRBD1,TRBV28,TGTGCCAGCAGTGTTTGGCAGGGGGCCGACGAGCAGTACTTC,CASSVWQGADEQYF
TRBJ2-3,.,.,TRBV28,TGTGCCAGCAGTCACCCCTCCATGCGAGATACGCAGTATTTT,CASSHPSMRDTQYF
TRBJ2-7,.,.,TRBV2,TGTGCCAGCAGTGTGGTTATACCCTACGAGCAGTACTTC,CASSVVIPYEQYF
TRBJ2-7,.,TRBD1,TRBV9,TGTGCCAGCAGCGTTTCCAGCGGGACAGGGTTGTACGAGCAGTACTTC,CASSVSSGTGLYEQYF
TRBJ2-7,.,.,TRBV6-2/TRBV6-3,TGTGCCAGCATGGGGGGTGGAGGCTACGAGCAGTACTTC,CASMGGGGYEQYF
TRBJ2-7,.,.,TRBV20-1,TGCAGTGCGACGATACAGGAACCCTCCTACGAGCAGTACTTC,CSATIQEPSYEQYF
TRBJ2-1,.,TRBD1,TRBV29-1,TGCAGCGTCGACCAGACAGGGGGTGGCAATGAGCAGTTCTTC,CSVDQTGGGNEQFF
TRBJ1-4,.,.,TRBV4-2,TGTGCCAGCAGCCCTCTTGGAGGGGAACTGTTTTTT,CASSPLGGELFF
TRBJ2-1,.,.,TRBV7-7,TGTGCCAGCAGCTCCGACTCTAGCGACCACAATGAGCAGTTCTTC,CASSSDSSDHNEQFF
TRBJ2-6,once,.,TRBV28,TGTGCCAGCAGTTCCTCGGACGGCCTCTCTGGGGCCAACGTCCTGACTTTC,CASSSSDGLSGANVLTF
TRBJ2-2,few,TRBD1,TRBV7-9,TGTGCCAGCAGCTTGGACAGGGCCGGGGAGCTGTTTTTT,CASSLDRAGELFF
TRBJ2-3,few,TRBD2,TRBV7-8,TGTGCCAGCAGCTTAGCAAGGACTAGCGGGCCTGATTTTACGCAGTATTTT,CASSLARTSGPDFTQYF
TRBJ2-7,.,.,TRBV27,TGTGCCAGCAGTTTACTGCAGACAGACTACGAGCAGTACTTC,CASSLLQTDYEQYF
TRBJ1-2,.,.,TRBV6-5,TGTGCCAGCAGTCGGGACACACTAAACGGCTACACCTTC,CASSRDTLNGYTF
TRBJ1-2,.,TRBD1,TRBV24-1,TGTGCCACGTCTACAGGGGTTTATGGCTACACCTTC,CATSTGVYGYTF